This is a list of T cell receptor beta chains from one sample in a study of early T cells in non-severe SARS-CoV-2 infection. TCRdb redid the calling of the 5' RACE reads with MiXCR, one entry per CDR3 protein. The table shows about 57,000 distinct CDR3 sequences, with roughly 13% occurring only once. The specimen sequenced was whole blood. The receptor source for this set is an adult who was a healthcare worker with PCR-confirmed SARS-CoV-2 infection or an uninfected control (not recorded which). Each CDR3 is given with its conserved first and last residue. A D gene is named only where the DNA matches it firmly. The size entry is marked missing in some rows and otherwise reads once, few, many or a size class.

CDR3 DNA: TGCGCCAGCAGCATAGAGACTGAGAATTCACCCCTCCACTTT; CDR3 protein: CASSIETENSPLHF; J gene: TRBJ1-6; V gene: TRBV5-1; CDR3 length: 14; clone size: many; D gene: .
CDR3 DNA: TGTGCCATCAGTGACCCCGAGCGGGGGGGCGAGCAGTACTTC; CDR3 protein: CAISDPERGGEQYF; J gene: TRBJ2-7; V gene: TRBV10-3; CDR3 length: 14; clone size: many; D gene: TRBD2
CDR3 DNA: TGTGCCAGCAGCTTGAAAAGAGACGGGGAGCTGTTTTTT; CDR3 protein: CASSLKRDGELFF; J gene: TRBJ2-2; V gene: TRBV7-2; CDR3 length: 13; clone size: few; D gene: .
CDR3 DNA: TGTGCCAGTAGTGCGTCCCCCAGCGGGACCTACAATGAGCAGTTCTTC; CDR3 protein: CASSASPSGTYNEQFF; J gene: TRBJ2-1; V gene: TRBV19; CDR3 length: 16; clone size: many; D gene: TRBD2
CDR3 DNA: TGTGCCAGCAGCCCCGCGGGAGGGGATACGCAGTATTTT; CDR3 protein: CASSPAGGDTQYF; J gene: TRBJ2-3; V gene: TRBV7-2; CDR3 length: 13; clone size: many; D gene: TRBD2
CDR3 DNA: TGCAGTGCTAGAGCGCCCAGCGGGGGGGTCTACGAGCAGTACTTC; CDR3 protein: CSARAPSGGVYEQYF; J gene: TRBJ2-7; V gene: TRBV20-1; CDR3 length: 15; clone size: .; D gene: TRBD2
CDR3 DNA: TGCAGTGCTAGAGTTGGGCAATACTCCTACAATGAGCAGTTCTTC; CDR3 protein: CSARVGQYSYNEQFF; J gene: TRBJ2-1; V gene: TRBV20-1; CDR3 length: 15; clone size: many; D gene: .
CDR3 DNA: TGTGCCAGCAGCTCCGGGACGCTCACAGATACGCAGTATTTT; CDR3 protein: CASSSGTLTDTQYF; J gene: TRBJ2-3; V gene: TRBV11-1; CDR3 length: 14; clone size: few; D gene: .
CDR3 DNA: TGTGCCAGCAGCCAGCAGGGGAAGGAGCAGTTCTTC; CDR3 protein: CASSQQGKEQFF; J gene: TRBJ2-1; V gene: TRBV7-9; CDR3 length: 12; clone size: .; D gene: .
CDR3 DNA: TGCAGTGCTCCCCGCGCCAGCTATGGCTACACCTTC; CDR3 protein: CSAPRASYGYTF; J gene: TRBJ1-2; V gene: TRBV20-1; CDR3 length: 12; clone size: many; D gene: .
CDR3 DNA: TGTGCCAGCAGTGGGCCCTGGACCGGGGAGCTGTTTTTT; CDR3 protein: CASSGPWTGELFF; J gene: TRBJ2-2; V gene: TRBV25-1; CDR3 length: 13; clone size: many; D gene: .
CDR3 DNA: TGTGCCTGGAGCAGGGGCACAAACTATGGCTACACCTTC; CDR3 protein: CAWSRGTNYGYTF; J gene: TRBJ1-2; V gene: TRBV30; CDR3 length: 13; clone size: few; D gene: .
CDR3 DNA: TGTGCCAGCAGCCTGACAGGGAACCCGATCGACGAGCAGTACTTC; CDR3 protein: CASSLTGNPIDEQYF; J gene: TRBJ2-7; V gene: TRBV5-5; CDR3 length: 15; clone size: many; D gene: TRBD1
CDR3 DNA: TGTGCCAGCAGCTTATTCGGGGACGGTGAGCAGTACTTC; CDR3 protein: CASSLFGDGEQYF; J gene: TRBJ2-7; V gene: TRBV7-6; CDR3 length: 13; clone size: many; D gene: .
CDR3 DNA: TGCAGCGTTGGTTTCCTCACTGAAGCTTTCTTT; CDR3 protein: CSVGFLTEAFF; J gene: TRBJ1-1; V gene: TRBV29-1; CDR3 length: 11; clone size: many; D gene: .
CDR3 DNA: TGTGCCAGCTCCACTGCCAGGACCGAGCAGTTCTTC; CDR3 protein: CASSTARTEQFF; J gene: TRBJ2-1; V gene: TRBV6-5; CDR3 length: 12; clone size: many; D gene: .